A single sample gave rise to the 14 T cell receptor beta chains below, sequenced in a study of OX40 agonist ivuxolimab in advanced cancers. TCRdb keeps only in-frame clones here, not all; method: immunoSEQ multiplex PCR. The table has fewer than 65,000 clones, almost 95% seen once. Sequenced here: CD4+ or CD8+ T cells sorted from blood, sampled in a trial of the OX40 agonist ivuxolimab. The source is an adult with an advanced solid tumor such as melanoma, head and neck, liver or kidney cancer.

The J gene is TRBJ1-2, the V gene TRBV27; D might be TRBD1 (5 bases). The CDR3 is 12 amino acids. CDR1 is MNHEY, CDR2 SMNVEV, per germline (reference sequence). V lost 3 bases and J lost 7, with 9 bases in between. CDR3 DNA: TGTGCCAGCAGTTTGCAGGGCTCTGGCTACACCTTC. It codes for CASSLQGSGYTF.

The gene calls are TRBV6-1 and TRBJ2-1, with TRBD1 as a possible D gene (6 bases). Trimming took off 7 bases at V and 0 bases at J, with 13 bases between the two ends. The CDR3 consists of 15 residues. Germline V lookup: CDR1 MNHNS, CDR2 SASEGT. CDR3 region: CASTLTGSSYNEQFF. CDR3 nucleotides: TGTGCCAGCACACTCACAGGGAGCTCCTACAATGAGCAGTTCTTC.

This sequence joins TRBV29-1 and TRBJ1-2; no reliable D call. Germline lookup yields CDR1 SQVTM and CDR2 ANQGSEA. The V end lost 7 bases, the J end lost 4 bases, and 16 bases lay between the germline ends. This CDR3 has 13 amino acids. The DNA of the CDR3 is TGCAGCGCACGTGGAATTGGGATCTATGGCTACACCTTC. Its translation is CSARGIGIYGYTF.

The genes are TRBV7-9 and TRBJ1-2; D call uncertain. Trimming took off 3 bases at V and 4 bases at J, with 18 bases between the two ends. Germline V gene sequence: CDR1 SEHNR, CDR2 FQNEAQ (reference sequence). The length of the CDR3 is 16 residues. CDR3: CASSLPYTGLVYGYTF. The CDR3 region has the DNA TGTGCCAGCAGCTTGCCCTACACCGGATTAGTCTATGGCTACACCTTC.

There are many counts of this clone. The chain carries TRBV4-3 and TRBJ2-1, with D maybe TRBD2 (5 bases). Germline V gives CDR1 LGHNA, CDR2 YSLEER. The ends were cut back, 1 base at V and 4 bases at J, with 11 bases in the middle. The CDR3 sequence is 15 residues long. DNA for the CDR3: TGCGCCAGCAGCCAAGCCCTGACTATTTACAATGAGCAGTTCTTC. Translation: CASSQALTIYNEQFF.

CDR3 coding DNA: TGTGCCAGCAGCCCACTGGGCGGGAGCTACGAGCAGTACTTC. It codes for CASSPLGGSYEQYF. The genes are TRBV7-9 and TRBJ2-7; the match to TRBD2 covers 7 bases. Germline V gives CDR1 SEHNR, CDR2 FQNEAQ (reference sequence). This CDR3 has 14 residues. With 5 bases clipped from V and 3 bases from J, the junction kept 7 bases outside the gene matches.

CDR3: CASSKDGYTGELFF. The CDR3 bases are TGTGCCAGCAGCAAAGATGGGTACACCGGGGAGCTGTTTTTT. This chain joins TRBV21-1 and TRBJ2-2. TRBV21-1 is annotated as a pseudogene. The CDR3 spans 14 residues.

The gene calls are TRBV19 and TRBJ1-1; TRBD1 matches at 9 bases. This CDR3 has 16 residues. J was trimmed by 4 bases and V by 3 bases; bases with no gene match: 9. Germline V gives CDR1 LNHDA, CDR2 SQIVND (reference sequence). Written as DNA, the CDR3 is TGTGCCAGTAGTATCGGACAGGGGCCGCCATTCACTGAAGCTTTCTTT. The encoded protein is CASSIGQGPPFTEAFF.

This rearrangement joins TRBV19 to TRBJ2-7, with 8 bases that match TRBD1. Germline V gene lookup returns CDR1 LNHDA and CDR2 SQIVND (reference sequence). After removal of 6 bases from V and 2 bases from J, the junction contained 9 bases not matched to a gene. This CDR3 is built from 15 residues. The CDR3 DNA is TGTGCCAGTAGGACGACAGGGGCGGTCGCCTACGAGCAGTACTTC. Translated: CASRTTGAVAYEQYF.

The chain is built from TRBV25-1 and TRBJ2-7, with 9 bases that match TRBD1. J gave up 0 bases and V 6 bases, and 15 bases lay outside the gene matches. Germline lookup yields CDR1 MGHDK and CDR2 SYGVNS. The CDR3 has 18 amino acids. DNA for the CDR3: TGTGCCAGCAGGTCCCTTACTACAGGGGGCCCGAGCTCCTACGAGCAGTACTTC. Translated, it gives CASRSLTTGGPSSYEQYF.

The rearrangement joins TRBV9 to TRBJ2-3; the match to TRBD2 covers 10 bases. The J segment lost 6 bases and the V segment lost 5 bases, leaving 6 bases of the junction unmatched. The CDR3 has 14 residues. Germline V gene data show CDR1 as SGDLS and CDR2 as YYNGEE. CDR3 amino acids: CASSQAGGPDTQYF. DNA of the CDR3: TGTGCCAGCAGTCAAGCGGGAGGGCCGGATACGCAGTATTTT.

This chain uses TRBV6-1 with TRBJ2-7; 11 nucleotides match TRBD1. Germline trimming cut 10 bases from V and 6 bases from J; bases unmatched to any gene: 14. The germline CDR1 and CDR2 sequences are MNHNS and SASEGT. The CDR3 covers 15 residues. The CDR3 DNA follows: TGTGCCATCCTATTTATGGGACAGGGGGGTTCCGAGCAGTACTTC. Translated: CAILFMGQGGSEQYF.

For the CDR3, the DNA is TGTGCCAGCAGCGTCTCTAGCGGGAGGGCCCTCGAGACCCAGTACTTC. Protein sequence: CASSVSSGRALETQYF. The rearrangement uses TRBV5-6 and TRBJ2-5; 12 bases match TRBD2. V trimming: 4 bases; J trimming: 5 bases; junction bases outside the gene matches: 9. CDR1 SGHDT and CDR2 YYEEEE come from the germline V gene. The CDR3 consists of 16 residues.

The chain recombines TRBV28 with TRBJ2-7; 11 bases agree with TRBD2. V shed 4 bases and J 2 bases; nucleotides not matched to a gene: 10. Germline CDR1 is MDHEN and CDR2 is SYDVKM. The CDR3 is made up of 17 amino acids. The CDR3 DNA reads TGTGCCAGCAGTTCTCTCTCTCCTAGCGGGAGGACCTACGAGCAGTACTTC. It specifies CASSSLSPSGRTYEQYF.